Listed below are T cell receptor beta chains from one sample, sequenced in a study of T cells in Graves' hyperthyroidism and ophthalmopathy. TCRdb itself ran the multiplex PCR reads through MiXCR, one entry per CDR3 protein. Of 350,000 to 400,000 distinct CDR3 sequences listed, 15% to 20% are singletons. Sample: blood. These receptors were taken from a woman younger than 30 with Graves' hyperthyroidism. CDR3s include the opening cysteine and the closing phenylalanine or tryptophan. The D gene is left open where the match is weak. Clone size is shown for a subset of rows, as once, few, many or a class of expanded clone.

few | TRBJ1-1 | - | TRBV27 | CASSLSGGGSEAFF | TGTGCCAGCAGTTTATCCGGGGGAGGGAGTGAAGCTTTCTTT
many | TRBJ2-2 | TRBD2 | TRBV6-1 | CASSQASGGTGELFF | TGTGCCAGCAGTCAGGCTAGCGGGGGAACCGGGGAGCTGTTTTTT
- | TRBJ2-5 | TRBD1 | TRBV10-2 | CASSTGQGGTETQYF | TGCGCCAGCAGTACGGGACAGGGGGGTACGGAGACCCAGTACTTC
many | TRBJ2-7 | - | TRBV6-5 | CAAGYSYEQYF | TGTGCAGCAGGTTACTCCTACGAGCAGTACTTC
few | TRBJ2-5 | - | TRBV6-1 | CASTRPRVMETQYF | TGTGCCAGCACCCGTCCTCGGGTAATGGAGACCCAGTACTTC
many | TRBJ2-2 | TRBD1 | TRBV12-3/TRBV12-4 | CASRADRVEAGELFF | TGTGCCAGCAGGGCCGACAGGGTCGAGGCCGGGGAGCTGTTTTTT
- | TRBJ2-1 | TRBD2 | TRBV5-1 | CASSLTGTSIDEQFF | TGCGCCAGCAGCTTAACCGGGACTAGTATCGATGAGCAGTTCTTC
many | TRBJ2-7 | - | TRBV7-9 | CASSLLDDSYEQYF | TGTGCCAGCAGCTTACTTGACGACTCCTACGAGCAGTACTTC
many | TRBJ2-2 | - | TRBV6-5 | CASSYSRGGAGELFF | TGTGCCAGCAGTTACTCGAGAGGTGGTGCCGGGGAGCTGTTTTTT
many | TRBJ2-7 | - | TRBV20-1 | CSADPQNWGDEQYF | TGCAGTGCTGACCCCCAAAACTGGGGCGACGAGCAGTACTTC
many | TRBJ2-5 | TRBD2 | TRBV3-1 | CASSHGTTKAATQYF | TGTGCCAGCAGCCACGGGACTACCAAAGCAGCGACCCAGTACTTC
- | TRBJ1-6 | TRBD1 | TRBV28 | CASSSNAGTVGYNSPLHF | TGTGCCAGCAGTTCCAATGCCGGGACAGTGGGGTATAATTCACCCCTCCACTTT
many | TRBJ2-7 | TRBD1 | TRBV12-3/TRBV12-4 | CASNRGDSYEQYF | TGTGCCAGCAACAGGGGGGACTCCTACGAGCAGTACTTC
many | TRBJ1-1 | - | TRBV6-1 | CASSEVSGGFAEAFF | TGTGCCAGCAGTGAAGTTTCAGGAGGATTCGCTGAAGCTTTCTTT
many | TRBJ1-1 | TRBD1 | TRBV5-1 | CASSRQGLTEAFF | TGCGCCAGCAGTCGACAGGGGCTGACGGAAGCTTTCTTT
many | TRBJ1-2 | - | TRBV7-2 | CASRRQEDGYTF | TGTGCCAGCAGGCGGCAGGAGGATGGCTACACCTTC
once | TRBJ1-5 | TRBD1 | TRBV13 | CASSLGGTGQYSNQPQHF | TGTGCCAGCAGCTTAGGCGGGACAGGGCAATATAGCAATCAGCCCCAGCATTTT
many | TRBJ1-2 | - | TRBV12-3/TRBV12-4 | CASSYRVYGYTF | TGTGCCAGCAGTTACAGGGTCTATGGCTACACCTTC
many | TRBJ1-2 | - | TRBV15 | CATSRWGNYGYTF | TGTGCCACCAGCAGGTGGGGGAACTATGGCTACACCTTC
many | TRBJ2-2 | TRBD2 | TRBV7-3 | CASSLGLAGGQLFF | TGTGCCAGCAGCCTCGGACTAGCGGGGGGGCAGCTGTTTTTT
- | TRBJ2-6 | - | TRBV28 | CASSPAGANALTF | TGTGCCAGCAGCCCGGCGGGGGCCAACGCCCTGACTTTC
- | TRBJ2-5 | - | TRBV24-1 | CATSDLGSRDGETQYF | TGTGCCACCAGTGATTTGGGGTCCAGGGATGGGGAGACCCAGTACTTC
few | TRBJ1-5 | TRBD1 | TRBV4-1 | CASSQVQGARNQPQHF | TGCGCCAGCAGCCAAGTACAGGGGGCCCGCAATCAGCCCCAGCATTTT
- | TRBJ2-5 | TRBD1 | TRBV11-2 | CASSSTGDETQYF | TGTGCCAGCAGCTCCACAGGGGACGAGACCCAGTACTTC
many | TRBJ2-5 | - | TRBV19 | CASSIGPGNQETQYF | TGTGCCAGTAGTATAGGCCCGGGGAACCAAGAGACCCAGTACTTC
- | TRBJ2-5 | TRBD2 | TRBV28 | CASSSTSGREETQYF | TGTGCCAGCAGTTCAACTAGCGGGAGGGAGGAGACCCAGTACTTC
- | TRBJ2-2 | - | TRBV30 | CAWSRGAGELFF | TGTGCCTGGAGTAGGGGGGCCGGGGAGCTGTTTTTT
many | TRBJ1-2 | - | TRBV30 | CAWSVKGGNYGYTF | TGTGCCTGGAGTGTAAAGGGAGGAAACTATGGCTACACCTTC
many | TRBJ1-2 | - | TRBV7-8 | CASSPGTQGYTF | TGTGCCAGCAGCCCCGGGACACAGGGCTACACCTTC
many | TRBJ2-7 | TRBD2 | TRBV20-1 | CSARDGTSRKREYF | TGCAGTGCTAGAGACGGGACTAGCAGGAAAAGGGAGTACTTC
many | TRBJ2-7 | TRBD1 | TRBV28 | CASSLNVRQGMDEQYF | TGTGCCAGCAGTTTAAATGTGCGACAGGGGATGGACGAGCAGTACTTC
few | TRBJ1-1 | - | TRBV13 | CASSFTTGGSNTEAFF | TGTGCCAGCAGCTTTACGACTGGGGGCTCAAACACTGAAGCTTTCTTT
- | TRBJ1-2 | - | TRBV7-9 | CASSLVGGNGYTF | TGTGCCAGCAGCTTAGTTGGTGGTAATGGCTACACCTTC
many | TRBJ2-7 | - | TRBV7-8 | CASSPNLYEQYF | TGTGCCAGCAGCCCAAACCTCTACGAGCAGTACTTC
many | TRBJ2-7 | TRBD1 | TRBV20-1 | CSVPDRAVNEQYF | TGCAGTGTCCCCGACAGGGCGGTCAACGAGCAGTACTTC
many | TRBJ1-1 | - | TRBV2 | CASSAQFSTEAFF | TGTGCCAGCAGTGCCCAGTTTTCCACTGAAGCTTTCTTT
many | TRBJ2-2 | - | TRBV9 | CASSVIQVGELFF | TGTGCCAGCAGCGTAATTCAGGTCGGGGAGCTGTTTTTT
many | TRBJ1-1 | - | TRBV27 | CASSPDTRRDTEAFF | TGTGCCAGCAGTCCCGACACCAGAAGGGACACTGAAGCTTTCTTT
- | TRBJ1-1 | - | TRBV3-1 | CASSQLRNTEAFF | TGTGCCAGCAGCCAACTGAGGAACACTGAAGCTTTCTTT
many | TRBJ1-2 | - | TRBV6-4 | CASSDSESGGYTF | TGTGCCAGCAGTGACTCGGAGAGTGGTGGCTACACCTTC
many | TRBJ2-6 | - | TRBV5-1 | CASSPRDLSGANVLTF | TGCGCCAGCAGCCCCAGGGACCTATCTGGGGCCAACGTCCTGACTTTC
- | TRBJ1-2 | - | TRBV7-3 | CASSLTSDSYGYTF | TGTGCCAGCAGCTTAACCTCCGACAGTTATGGCTACACCTTC
many | TRBJ2-2 | TRBD2 | TRBV5-1 | CASSLARDYSNTGELFF | TGCGCCAGCAGCTTGGCCAGGGACTATTCGAACACCGGGGAGCTGTTTTTT
- | TRBJ2-3 | TRBD2 | TRBV7-2 | CASSEALAGGPTDTQYF | TGTGCCAGCAGCGAAGCGCTAGCGGGGGGTCCGACAGATACGCAGTATTTT
many | TRBJ1-1 | - | TRBV7-9 | CASSLIMGWGTEAFF | TGTGCCAGCAGCTTAATTATGGGGTGGGGGACTGAAGCTTTCTTT
few | TRBJ2-3 | - | TRBV20-1 | CSARRVVGSSTDTQYF | TGCAGTGCTAGGAGGGTTGTCGGTTCTAGCACAGATACGCAGTATTTT
many | TRBJ1-3 | - | TRBV12-3/TRBV12-4 | CASSLSGRPVSGNTIYF | TGTGCCAGCAGTTTATCAGGGCGGCCCGTCTCTGGAAACACCATATATTTT
many | TRBJ1-2 | - | TRBV6-1 | CASSERGGMDGYTF | TGTGCCAGCAGTGAAAGAGGGGGGATGGATGGCTACACCTTC
many | TRBJ1-2 | - | TRBV24-1 | CATSDLRQDYGYTF | TGTGCCACCAGTGATTTAAGGCAGGACTATGGCTACACCTTC
many | TRBJ1-5 | - | TRBV15 | CATGVPNQPQHF | TGTGCCACGGGGGTTCCGAATCAGCCCCAGCATTTT